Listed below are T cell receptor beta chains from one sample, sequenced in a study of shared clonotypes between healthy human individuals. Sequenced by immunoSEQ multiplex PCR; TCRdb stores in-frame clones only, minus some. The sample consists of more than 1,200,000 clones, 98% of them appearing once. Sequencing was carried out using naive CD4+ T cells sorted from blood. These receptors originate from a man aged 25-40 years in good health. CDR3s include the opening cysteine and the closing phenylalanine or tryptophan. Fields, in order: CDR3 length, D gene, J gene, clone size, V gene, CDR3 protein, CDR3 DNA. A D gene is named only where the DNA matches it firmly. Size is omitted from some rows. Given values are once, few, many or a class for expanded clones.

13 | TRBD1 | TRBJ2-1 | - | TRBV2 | CASGDRAYNEQFF | TGTGCCAGCGGGGACAGAGCCTACAATGAGCAGTTCTTC
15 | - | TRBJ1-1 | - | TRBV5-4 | CASSHRQNMNTEAFF | TGTGCCAGCAGCCACCGACAGAACATGAACACTGAAGCTTTCTTT
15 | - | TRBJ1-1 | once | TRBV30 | CAWSSRSTGNTEAFF | TGTGCCTGGAGTTCCAGATCGACAGGGAACACTGAAGCTTTCTTT
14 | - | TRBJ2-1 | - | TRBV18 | CASSPPRGNNEQFF | TGTGCCAGCTCACCACCCCGGGGGAACAATGAGCAGTTCTTC
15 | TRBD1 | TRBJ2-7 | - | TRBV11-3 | CASSPAGQASYEQYF | TGTGCCAGCAGCCCCGCGGGACAGGCGTCTTACGAGCAGTACTTC
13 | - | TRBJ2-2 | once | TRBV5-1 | CASSLGEPGELFF | TGCGCCAGCAGCTTGGGAGAGCCCGGGGAGCTGTTTTTT
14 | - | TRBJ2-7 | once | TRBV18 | CASSPLDQPYEQYF | TGTGCCAGCTCCCCCCTAGACCAACCATACGAGCAGTACTTC
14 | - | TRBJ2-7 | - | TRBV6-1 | CASSSQRVVYEQYF | TGTGCCAGCAGTTCACAGCGTGTGGTCTACGAGCAGTACTTC
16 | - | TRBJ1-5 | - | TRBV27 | CASRDRGFNSNQPQHF | TGTGCCAGCAGGGACAGAGGGTTTAATAGCAATCAGCCCCAGCATTTT
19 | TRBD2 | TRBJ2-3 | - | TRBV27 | CASSLLGLAGGVRTDTQYF | TGTGCCAGCAGTTTATTAGGACTAGCGGGAGGGGTGCGCACAGATACGCAGTATTTT
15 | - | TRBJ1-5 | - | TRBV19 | CASSIGSPLLQPQHF | TGTGCCAGTAGTATAGGATCTCCCCTCCTCCAGCCCCAGCATTTT
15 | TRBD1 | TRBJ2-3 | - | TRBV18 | CASSPGQDGTDTQYF | TGTGCCAGCTCACCAGGACAGGACGGCACAGATACGCAGTATTTT
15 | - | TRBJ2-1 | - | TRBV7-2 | CASSLARNNYNEQFF | TGTGCCAGCAGCTTAGCGCGCAATAACTACAATGAGCAGTTCTTC
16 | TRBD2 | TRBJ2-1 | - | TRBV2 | CASSVTSGSSYNEQFF | TGTGCCAGCAGTGTTACTAGCGGGAGCTCCTACAATGAGCAGTTCTTC
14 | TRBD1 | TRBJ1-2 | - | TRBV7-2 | CASSPNPGGYGYTF | TGTGCCAGCAGCCCCAATCCAGGGGGCTATGGCTACACCTTC
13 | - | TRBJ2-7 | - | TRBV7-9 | CASSFPNSPEQYF | TGTGCCAGCAGCTTTCCCAATTCACCCGAGCAGTACTTC
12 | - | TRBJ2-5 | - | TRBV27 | CASSLLGETQYF | TGTGCCAGCAGTTTATTGGGGGAGACCCAGTACTTC
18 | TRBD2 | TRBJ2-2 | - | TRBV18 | CASSQGLAGVANTGELFF | TGTGCCAGCTCCCAAGGGCTAGCGGGAGTTGCGAACACCGGGGAGCTGTTTTTT
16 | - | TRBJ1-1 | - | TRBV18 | CASSPNRGRSVTEAFF | TGTGCCAGCTCACCAAACCGGGGGCGCAGTGTGACTGAAGCTTTCTTT
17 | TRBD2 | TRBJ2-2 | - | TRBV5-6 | CASSLRSSGVNTGELFF | TGTGCCAGCAGCTTGAGGTCGAGCGGGGTAAACACCGGGGAGCTGTTTTTT
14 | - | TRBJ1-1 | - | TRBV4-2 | CASSQGVGNTEAFF | TGTGCCAGCAGCCAAGGGGTAGGGAACACTGAAGCTTTCTTT
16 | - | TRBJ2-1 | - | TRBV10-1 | CASSESRGGGSDEQFF | TGCGCCAGCAGTGAGTCGAGGGGGGGTGGCTCCGATGAGCAGTTCTTC
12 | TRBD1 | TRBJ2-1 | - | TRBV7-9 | CASSLGTGVRFF | TGTGCCAGCAGCTTAGGGACAGGGGTTCGATTCTTC
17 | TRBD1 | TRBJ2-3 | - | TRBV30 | CAWTRSPGTGGIDTQYF | TGTGCCTGGACCAGGTCCCCCGGGACAGGGGGAATAGATACGCAGTATTTT
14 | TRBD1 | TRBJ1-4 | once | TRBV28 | CASTPDRADEKLFF | TGTGCCAGCACCCCGGACAGGGCTGACGAAAAACTGTTTTTT
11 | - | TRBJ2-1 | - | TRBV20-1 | CSAGNDNEQFF | TGCAGTGCCGGGAACGACAATGAGCAGTTCTTC
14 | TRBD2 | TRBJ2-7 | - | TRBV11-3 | CASSLTSGSYEQYF | TGTGCCAGCAGCCTGACTAGCGGGAGCTACGAGCAGTACTTC
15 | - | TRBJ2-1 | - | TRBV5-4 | CASSLWSSSYNEQFF | TGTGCCAGCAGCTTGTGGTCGAGTTCCTACAATGAGCAGTTCTTC
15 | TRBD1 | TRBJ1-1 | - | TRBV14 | CASSQRTGFVTEAFF | TGTGCCAGCAGCCAGAGGACAGGGTTTGTCACTGAAGCTTTCTTT
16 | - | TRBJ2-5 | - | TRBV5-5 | CASTLGTGVGQETQYF | TGTGCCAGCACCTTGGGGACCGGGGTTGGGCAAGAGACCCAGTACTTC
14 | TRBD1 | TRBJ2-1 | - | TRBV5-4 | CASRLRDRDNEQFF | TGTGCCAGCAGGCTCCGGGACAGGGACAATGAGCAGTTCTTC
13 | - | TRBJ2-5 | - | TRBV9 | CASSVRAERTQYF | TGTGCCAGCAGCGTTCGGGCCGAGAGAACCCAGTACTTC
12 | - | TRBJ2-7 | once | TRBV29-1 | CSVAPDSHEQYF | TGCAGCGTTGCCCCCGACAGCCACGAGCAGTACTTC